This is a list of T cell receptor beta chains from one sample in a study of CD8+ T cells in alopecia areata. The data were produced by immunoSEQ multiplex PCR, yet TCRdb's version contains in-frame clones alone and is incomplete. Altogether 90,000 to 120,000 clones are present, 65% to 85% being singletons, with the ten largest covering 20% to 25%. Sequencing was performed on CD8+ T cells sorted from blood, taken at week 24, from a patient treated with tofacitinib. These receptors all stem from a human donor with alopecia areata. CDR3s include the opening cysteine and the closing phenylalanine or tryptophan. D genes are given only for firm matches. Not all rows give a size; the values are once, few, many and, for expanded clones, a class.

>TRBJ1-2|TRBV29-1|TRBD1|NA
TGCAGCGTCTTGACAGGGAACTACTATGGCTACACCTTC
CSVLTGNYYGYTF
>TRBJ2-7|TRBV30|TRBD1|once
TGTGCCATCCGGGACAGGGCCTACGAGCAGTACTTC
CAIRDRAYEQYF
>TRBJ2-3|TRBV7-9|NA|NA
TGTGCCAGCAGCCCGGGCGAAGGCACAGATACGCAGTATTTT
CASSPGEGTDTQYF
>TRBJ1-1|TRBV7-9|NA|few
TGTGCCAGCAGCCAATGGGGAAGTACTGAAGCTTTCTTT
CASSQWGSTEAFF
>TRBJ2-7|TRBV7-9|TRBD1|NA
TGTGCCAGCAGCTTGTTAATGGCAGGGGGCCGCGAGCAGTACTTC
CASSLLMAGGREQYF
>TRBJ2-7|TRBV23-1|TRBD1|NA
TGCGCCAGCAAGAGGACAGGCTCCTACGAGCAGTACTTC
CASKRTGSYEQYF
>TRBJ2-3|TRBV10-3|NA|NA
TGTGCCACCCGACCTCCGGGGACAACTAGCACAGATACGCAGTATTTT
CATRPPGTTSTDTQYF
>TRBJ2-5|TRBV4-2|NA|once
TGTGCCAGCAGCCAAGAAAGTCAAGAGACCCAGTACTTC
CASSQESQETQYF
>TRBJ2-6|TRBV9|NA|NA
TGTGCCAGCAGCGCCCCGTTGGGGGCCAACGTCCTGACTTTC
CASSAPLGANVLTF
>TRBJ1-2|TRBV23-1|NA|NA
TGCGCCAGCAGTCAATCGTCTGTGAACTATGGCTACACCTTC
CASSQSSVNYGYTF
>TRBJ2-7|TRBV19|NA|NA
TGTGCCAGTAGTGTAGCCGGGTCCTCCTACGAGCAGTACTTC
CASSVAGSSYEQYF
>TRBJ2-7|TRBV29-1|NA|NA
TGCAGCGTTGAAAGTGACAGGAGCTCCTACGAGCAGTACTTC
CSVESDRSSYEQYF
>TRBJ2-6|TRBV4-2|NA|NA
TGTGCCAGCAGCCACTCGGACTCCTACTCTGGGGCCAACGTCCTGACTTTC
CASSHSDSYSGANVLTF
>TRBJ2-3|TRBV9|NA|NA
TGTGCCAGCAGCGCTGGTACTACGGGGGCAGATACGCAGTATTTT
CASSAGTTGADTQYF
>TRBJ2-5|TRBV4-2|NA|NA
TGTGCCAGCAGCTCAATCTCGGATGGGGAGACCCAGTACTTC
CASSSISDGETQYF
>TRBJ2-3|TRBV18|TRBD2|NA
TGTGCCAGCTCACCCGGACTAGCGGGGGCAGATACGCAGTATTTT
CASSPGLAGADTQYF
>TRBJ1-5|TRBV5-6|NA|once
TGTGCCAGCAGCTCGGTCGGGGTCTCTCAGCCCCAGCATTTT
CASSSVGVSQPQHF
>TRBJ2-5|TRBV30|NA|NA
TGTGCCTGGAGTGTACACGGGGGTAATTTAGGGTACTTC
CAWSVHGGNLGYF
>TRBJ2-3|TRBV4-1|TRBD2|once
TGCGCCAGCAGCCCAGGGAGGGGCCTAAGCACAGATACGCAGTATTTT
CASSPGRGLSTDTQYF
>TRBJ1-3|TRBV19|NA|NA
TGTGCCAGTAGTCTCCGGGGGACCGCAAGCTCTGGAAACACCATATATTTT
CASSLRGTASSGNTIYF
>TRBJ1-1|TRBV29-1|NA|NA
TGCAGCGTCCACAGGGAGAACACTGAAGCTTTCTTT
CSVHRENTEAFF
>TRBJ1-5|TRBV7-9|NA|NA
TGTGCCAGCAGCTTAGGCGGCTCGGCTTCGGCTAGCAATCAGCCCCAGCATTTT
CASSLGGSASASNQPQHF
>TRBJ1-5|TRBV7-9|NA|NA
TGTGCCAGCAGCTCACCCCGGGGGCCCCAGCATTTT
CASSSPRGPQHF
>TRBJ1-2|TRBV9|NA|NA
TGTGCCAGCAGCCTCGGGGGCCCTACCCTCTATGGCTACACCTTC
CASSLGGPTLYGYTF
>TRBJ2-5|TRBV15|NA|NA
TGTGCCACCAGCAGAGTTGGAGGAATAGAGACCCAGTACTTC
CATSRVGGIETQYF
>TRBJ2-7|TRBV7-9|TRBD1|NA
TGTGCCAGCAGCTTAGAAGACAGGGCCACCCCCTACGAGCAGTACTTC
CASSLEDRATPYEQYF
>TRBJ2-2|TRBV7-2|NA|NA
TGTGCCAGCAGCTTAGAACGGGGACCCGAGGACAGCGGGGAGCTGTTTTTT
CASSLERGPEDSGELFF
>TRBJ2-1|TRBV4-1|TRBD2|NA
TGCGCCAGCAGCCAAGAAAAGGGAGGGAATGAGCAGTTCTTC
CASSQEKGGNEQFF
>TRBJ2-5|TRBV5-1|NA|NA
TGCGCCAGCAGCTTGGCCATGGGAGAGACCCAGTACTTC
CASSLAMGETQYF
>TRBJ1-2|TRBV9|TRBD1|NA
TGTGCCAGCAGCGTACAACCGACAGGGAACTATGGCTACACCTTC
CASSVQPTGNYGYTF
>TRBJ2-7|TRBV7-9|TRBD1|once
TGTGCCAGCAGCGCGACAGGGGATTACGACGAGCAGTACTTC
CASSATGDYDEQYF
>TRBJ2-1|TRBV29-1|NA|few
TGCAGCGTCGAAACGGGCCGTGAGGGTGGAGAGCAGTTCTTC
CSVETGREGGEQFF
>TRBJ2-3|TRBV13|NA|NA
TGTGCCAGCAGCTTAGGCAACACAGATACGCAGTATTTT
CASSLGNTDTQYF
>TRBJ1-5|TRBV4-3|NA|NA
TGCGCCAGCAGCCAAGATCGAAATCAGCCCCAGCATTTT
CASSQDRNQPQHF
>TRBJ2-5|TRBV11-2|NA|NA
TGTGCCAGCAGCTTAGGCTGGCAGATGGAGACCCAGTACTTC
CASSLGWQMETQYF
>TRBJ2-7|TRBV4-1|TRBD1|NA
TGCGCCAGCAGCCAAGTAGCCGGGACAGAAACCTACGAGCAGTACTTC
CASSQVAGTETYEQYF
>TRBJ2-7|TRBV10-2|NA|NA
TGCGCCAGCAGTGATGCGGAGAGCTCCTACGAGCAGTACTTC
CASSDAESSYEQYF
>TRBJ2-1|TRBV6-6|NA|NA
TGTGCCAGCAGTTACTCCCTAGCCGGGTCCTACAATGAGCAGTTCTTC
CASSYSLAGSYNEQFF
>TRBJ2-7|TRBV10-2|NA|NA
TGCGCCAGCAGTGATCCCTACGAGCAGTACTTC
CASSDPYEQYF
>TRBJ1-2|TRBV10-3|NA|NA
TGTGCCACCCTGCGGGGCACCGAATCCTATGGCTACACCTTC
CATLRGTESYGYTF
>TRBJ2-3|TRBV7-3|NA|NA
TGTGCCAGCAGCTCCAAGTCCGCAGATACGCAGTATTTT
CASSSKSADTQYF
>TRBJ2-5|TRBV9|TRBD1|NA
TGTGCCAGCAGCGCCCGAGGGACAGATGAAGAGACCCAGTACTTC
CASSARGTDEETQYF
>TRBJ1-2|TRBV14|NA|NA
TGTGCCAGCAGCCAAGATCGAATTGTCGAAGGGTTGCACTATGGCTACACCTTC
CASSQDRIVEGLHYGYTF
>TRBJ1-2|TRBV7-9|TRBD1|NA
TGTGCCAGCAGCCAACAGGGGGTTCAAATCTATGGCTACACCTTC
CASSQQGVQIYGYTF
>TRBJ2-3|TRBV29-1|NA|NA
TGCAGCGTTGAACTAGCTCTTGAGAGAGATACGCAGTATTTT
CSVELALERDTQYF
>TRBJ2-5|TRBV6-1|TRBD2|NA
TGTGCCAGCAGTGGGCTTTCCGGGGGGGCCCCAGAGACCCAGTACTTC
CASSGLSGGAPETQYF
>TRBJ2-3|TRBV6-1|TRBD2|NA
TGTGCCAGCAGTGATCCTAGCGGATACACAGATACGCAGTATTTT
CASSDPSGYTDTQYF
>TRBJ2-7|TRBV5-1|NA|NA
TGCGCCAGCAGCCCTAACCGATGGGGGGCGGATTACGAGCAGTACTTC
CASSPNRWGADYEQYF